This TCR beta chain stems from a study of cytomegalovirus exposure and HLA in healthy donors. Study background: Unique TCRs from HLA-typed donors, around 79 million of them, were held in an early data release. Notes on the study in general: Researchers counted 150 to 200 TCR beta chains as cytomegalovirus-associated.

In the case of this clone: No antigen is known for it.

Germline V lookup: CDR1 MDHEN, CDR2 SYDVKM. Trimming cost V 0 bases and J 5 bases; bases outside gene matches: 3. This CDR3 has 16 amino acids. The PCR was carried out with 60 Vbeta primers and 13 Jbeta primers. Original processing notes: Later work found 65 million to 100 million unique TCR beta chains, with around 10 million shared. Assay: immunoSEQ multiplex PCR; the TCRdb copy retains only in-frame clones and omits some. V and J calls plus clone size are reproduced from that table; the DNA served to infer D and trimming. The table has about 200,000 clones, approximately 80% seen once. What was sequenced was PBMCs. The clonotype comes from a male donor in good health and CMV-seronegative. V is TRBV28 and J is TRBJ1-4, with 10 bases lining up with TRBD1. The CDR3 is CASSLWTGGGNEKLFF. CDR3 in DNA: TGTGCCAGCAGTTTATGGACAGGGGGCGGGAATGAAAAACTGTTTTTT.